Included here is one TCR beta chain sequence, with context. This specimen comes from a study of blood T cell repertoires in COVID-19. At the level of the study: Samples representing acute and convalescent COVID-19 were sourced from the United States, Italy and Spain. T cells, B-cell-depleted T cells, or PBMCs supplied cDNA or gDNA.

In the original workflow: Counts of nucleated cells, estimated from reference gene primer amplification, were obtained. The method was immunoSEQ multiplex PCR; TCRdb's version includes in-frame clones alone and lacks a portion of them. That table is the source of V, J and clone size, and D and trimming were worked out from the DNA. The sample carries fewer than 35,000 clones, approximately 85% recorded once. The CDR3 consists of 13 residues. Trimming removed 7 bases from V and 1 base from J; junction bases left unmatched: 2. The sequenced material came from peripheral blood. The source of this sequence is a man older than 75 with active COVID-19. The rearrangement links TRBV12-3 or TRBV12-4 to TRBJ1-2; TRBD1 aligns across 8 bases. The CDR3 nucleotides read TGTGCCAGCATGGACAGGGTTAACTATGGCTACACCTTC. This translates into CASMDRVNYGYTF.